Listed here are 14 T cell receptor beta chains from one sample, sequenced in a study of beta chain features in type 1 diabetes. Study-level points and caveats: TCRB CDR3s were moderately but significantly shorter in Type 1 diabetes patients in all four CD4+ subsets.

Of the isolated RNA, all was reverse transcribed, and so the sequenced material was expressed TCRB transcripts. Clones were read by immunoSEQ multiplex PCR, and TCRdb kept only the in-frame ones, dropping some. The sample lists under 50,000 clones; about 66% were seen once. These receptors are not linked to any known antigen. Sequenced: Tregs from blood. These receptors all come from a woman aged 18-35 years with type 1 diabetes.

The gene calls are TRBV5-1 and TRBJ2-2, with D perhaps TRBD2 (5 bases). The CDR3 is 14 amino acids. The germline gives CDR1 SGHRS, CDR2 YFSETQ. With 6 bases removed from V and 5 bases from J, the gap between germline ends came to 14 bases. CDR3 sequence reads: CASTRIPGTGELFF. CDR3 bases: TGCGCCAGCACCAGGATCCCGGGGACCGGGGAGCTGTTTTTT.

This clone was seen a single time. The rearrangement links TRBV6-5 to TRBJ2-5, with 8 bases matching TRBD1. The J call may not be correct, given that the DNA end is closer to TRBJ2-7. This CDR3 comprises 14 residues. Per germline, CDR1 MNHEY and CDR2 SVGAGI. Here the CDR3 DNA reads TGTGCCAGCAGTCGAGGCGGGACAGGCTACGAGCAGTACTTC. Its translation is CASSRGGTGYEQYF.

The chain couples TRBV4-3 to TRBJ1-1; possible D gene TRBD1, 6 bases. The germline gives CDR1 LGHNA, CDR2 YSLEER. With 0 bases removed from V and 1 base from J, the gap between germline ends came to 9 bases. The CDR3 extends over 15 amino acids. This CDR3 is CASSQEGGGNTEAFF. The CDR3 bases are TGCGCCAGCAGCCAAGAAGGGGGTGGGAACACTGAAGCTTTCTTT.

The chain carries TRBV6-6 and TRBJ2-1; no clear D. This CDR3 comprises 15 residues. V was shortened by 2 bases and J by 4 bases, with 12 bases between the two germline ends. Germline assignment: CDR1 MNHNY and CDR2 SVGAGI (reference sequence). CDR3 in amino acids: CASSYSRSRYNEQFF. As DNA, the CDR3 is TGTGCCAGCAGTTACAGCAGATCGCGGTACAATGAGCAGTTCTTC.

This chain links TRBV5-5 with TRBJ1-2, with D hard to call. This CDR3 spans 13 amino acids. The V gene's germline CDR1 is SGHKS and CDR2 YYEKEE (reference sequence). The V end was cut by 4 bases, the J end by 8 bases, with 15 bases between. CDR3 bases: TGTGCCAGCAGCACGGCCGGAAGCGGAGGCTACACCTTC. Amino acid sequence: CASSTAGSGGYTF.

The chain is built from TRBV5-1 and TRBJ1-2; 7 nucleotides match TRBD1. The CDR3 consists of 14 residues. Trimming removed 2 bases from V and 4 bases from J; junction bases left unmatched: 5. The germline CDR1 and CDR2 sequences are SGHRS and YFSETQ. CDR3 nucleotide sequence: TGCGCCAGCAGCTTAGGGGGCGCCGGCTATGGCTACACCTTC. Amino acids: CASSLGGAGYGYTF.

The rearrangement uses TRBV2 and TRBJ2-7; a possible D gene is TRBD2 (7 bases). In germline, CDR1 is SNHLY, CDR2 FYNNEI. V was pared by 7 bases and J by 0 bases, with 19 bases between. This CDR3 has 16 residues. The DNA of the CDR3 is TGTGCCAGCAAGAGGAGGGCGGGGGCGTACTCCTACGAGCAGTACTTC. Protein product: CASKRRAGAYSYEQYF.

This chain joins TRBV4-3 and TRBJ2-7; 7 bases line up with TRBD2. Germline V lookup: CDR1 LGHNA, CDR2 YSLEER. CDR3 length equals 18 residues. With V trimmed by 0 bases and J by 4 bases, 15 bases remained unmatched. CDR3 amino acids: CASSQDLWRVGRVYEQYF. CDR3 coding DNA: TGCGCCAGCAGCCAAGATCTGTGGAGGGTAGGGAGGGTGTACGAGCAGTACTTC.

The chain employs TRBV5-1 and TRBJ1-6, with 9 nucleotides matching TRBD1. V lost 4 bases and J lost 7; bases outside the gene matches: 3. The CDR3 sequence is 14 residues long. CDR1 is SGHRS, CDR2 YFSETQ, per germline. The CDR3 loop is CASSPGQGNSPLHF. CDR3 nucleotide sequence: TGCGCCAGCAGCCCAGGACAGGGGAATTCACCCCTCCACTTT.

The rearrangement uses TRBV5-5 and TRBJ2-2; no reliable D call. The CDR3 consists of 16 residues. The V end was cut by 3 bases, the J end by 2 bases, with 14 bases between. Germline loops: CDR1 SGHKS, CDR2 YYEKEE (reference sequence). CDR3 loop: CASSSWLKINTGELFF. The CDR3 DNA reads TGTGCCAGCAGCTCTTGGCTGAAGATTAACACCGGGGAGCTGTTTTTT. Looking up the rest from reference TRBV5-5 and TRBJ2-2 gives the full variable domain: DAGVTQSPTHLIKTRGQQVTLRCSPISGHKSVSWYQQVLGQGPQFIFQYYEKEERGRGNFPDRFSARQFPNYSSELNVNALLLGDSALYLCASSSWLKINTGELFFGEGSRLTVL.

The chain recombines TRBV6-6 with TRBJ2-5; a weak D match, TRBD2 (5 bases). The J call may be faulty, since TRBJ2-7 better matches the DNA end. CDR3 length equals 14 residues. Germline values: CDR1 MNHNY, CDR2 SVGAGI (reference sequence). CDR3 sequence: CASSYLASRNEQYF. The CDR3 DNA is TGTGCCAGCAGTTACTTGGCTAGCCGTAACGAGCAGTACTTC.

J is TRBJ1-4 and V is TRBV27, with D tentatively TRBD1 (5 bases). Germline assignment: CDR1 MNHEY and CDR2 SMNVEV (reference sequence). The CDR3 has 14 residues. V was pared by 3 bases and J by 3 bases, with 8 bases between. For the CDR3, the DNA is TGTGCCAGCAGTTTCTCAGGGCCTAATGAAAAACTGTTTTTT. The encoded protein is CASSFSGPNEKLFF.

The rearrangement joins TRBV6-1 to TRBJ2-2; no reliable D call. V lost 7 bases, J lost 5 bases, and 14 bases lay in between. Germline values: CDR1 MNHNS, CDR2 SASEGT. The CDR3 consists of 14 residues. CDR3 coding DNA: TGTGCCAGCACCAACCCCGCGAGGACCGGGGAGCTGTTTTTT. Amino acids: CASTNPARTGELFF.

The CDR3 loop is CSVESPAYEQYF. In DNA form, the CDR3 reads TGCAGCGTTGAATCCCCTGCCTACGAGCAGTACTTC. The chain recombines TRBV29-1 with TRBJ2-7; D not certain. Looked up from germline, CDR1 is SQVTM and CDR2 is ANQGSEA. The CDR3 is 12 residues long. Trimming shortened V by 2 bases and J by 2 bases, and 7 bases separated the two germline ends.